This record concerns one T cell receptor beta chain sequence. The data stem from a study of blood T cell repertoires in COVID-19. Background on the study: From T cells, B-cell-depleted T cells, or PBMCs came the material, which was cDNA or gDNA.

Using immunoSEQ multiplex PCR, the repertoire was profiled, and TCRdb retains in-frame clones only, with some absent. Of roughly 140,000 clones listed, 88% are singletons. Looked up from germline, CDR1 is SGHRS and CDR2 is YFSETQ. The CDR3 extends over 13 amino acids. The V and J ends lost 3 bases and 0 bases respectively, with 6 bases between them. The sample was peripheral blood. V and J are TRBV5-1 and TRBJ1-1; perhaps TRBD1 as D (6 bases). The clonotype was recovered from a human donor in a cohort sampled during active COVID-19. The CDR3 sequence is CASSSGVNTEAFF. As DNA, the CDR3 is TGCGCCAGCAGCTCAGGGGTGAACACTGAAGCTTTCTTT.